The 22 T cell receptor beta chains listed next were all sequenced from one sample in a study of cytomegalovirus exposure and HLA in healthy donors. The PCR was carried out with 60 Vbeta primers and 13 Jbeta primers. The repertoire was sequenced with immunoSEQ multiplex PCR; TCRdb's copy has only in-frame clones and lacks some. The table has some 130,000 clones, more than 70% seen once. Sequenced: PBMCs. The receptors here all came from a woman aged 55-70 years in good health and CMV-seronegative.

The V gene is TRBV5-1, the J gene TRBJ1-2, with 9 bases identical to TRBD1. V dropped 0 bases and J dropped 5; count of bases not matched to a gene: 2. CDR1 SGHRS and CDR2 YFSETQ come from the germline V gene. The CDR3 length is 14 residues. As DNA, the CDR3 is TGCGCCAGCAGCTTGGGGGACAGGGCGTATGGCTACACCTTC. This sequence encodes CASSLGDRAYGYTF.

The chain joins TRBV18 to TRBJ1-4, with 7 nucleotides matching TRBD1. With 10 bases clipped from V and 1 base from J, the junction kept 12 bases outside the gene matches. The germline CDR1 and CDR2 sequences are KGHSH and LQKENI. The CDR3 extends over 16 amino acids. Here the CDR3 DNA reads TGTGCCACCAAAGGGGAACGGGACAGAACTAATGAAAAACTGTTTTTT. It is translated as CATKGERDRTNEKLFF.

The chain combines TRBV2 with TRBJ1-1, with a possible D match to TRBD1 (5 bases). CDR1 and CDR2 (germline): SNHLY, FYNNEI. With 6 bases removed from V and 0 bases from J, the gap between germline ends came to 11 bases. This CDR3 is 14 amino acids long. The CDR3 DNA reads TGTGCCAGCAGAGCAGGGAACATGAACACTGAAGCTTTCTTT. This translates into CASRAGNMNTEAFF.

This clone came up a few times. V gene TRBV6-5 combines with J gene TRBJ2-2, with D tentatively TRBD1 (6 bases). Trimming pared 5 bases from V and 5 bases from J, leaving 15 bases between. The CDR3 spans 15 residues. Germline loops: CDR1 MNHEY, CDR2 SVGAGI. This CDR3 reads CASSTRQVSTGELFF. The CDR3 bases are TGTGCCAGCAGTACCAGACAGGTTTCGACCGGGGAGCTGTTTTTT.

The chain links TRBV7-9 to TRBJ1-4, with D possibly matching TRBD1 (5 bases). The length of the CDR3 is 14 residues. Germline V gene lookup returns CDR1 SEHNR and CDR2 FQNEAQ (reference sequence). V lost 1 base and J 8 bases, leaving 11 bases between the germline ends. CDR3 loop: CASSLGGGIEKLFF. The CDR3 DNA sequence: TGTGCCAGCAGCTTAGGCGGGGGGATCGAAAAACTGTTTTTT.

This chain connects TRBV7-8 to TRBJ1-5; D call uncertain. The germline CDR1 and CDR2 sequences are SGHVS and FQNEAQ. This CDR3 is built from 16 residues. The ends were cut back, 0 bases at V and 6 bases at J, with 15 bases in the middle. The CDR3 DNA follows: TGTGCCAGCAGCTTAGCGCGAGTTTCCCTTAGTCAGCCCCAGCATTTT. This gives the protein CASSLARVSLSQPQHF.

This chain links TRBV7-3 with TRBJ2-2, with 7 nucleotides matching TRBD2. Germline assignment: CDR1 SGHTA and CDR2 FQGTGA. The CDR3 length is 18 residues. V shed 4 bases and J 3 bases; nucleotides not matched to a gene: 14. Written as DNA, the CDR3 is TGTGCCAGCAGCTCCCTTAAGTGGGAGGGCCTAGACACCGGGGAGCTGTTTTTT. It codes for CASSSLKWEGLDTGELFF.

This rearrangement joins TRBV5-1 to TRBJ1-4, with 8 bases fitting TRBD1. Trimming at V came to 0 bases and at J to 8 bases, leaving 6 bases not matched to a gene. Germline-derived CDR1 and CDR2 are SGHRS and YFSETQ. This CDR3 contains 15 residues. The chain's CDR3 is CASSLGGRTGEKLFF. CDR3 in DNA: TGCGCCAGCAGCTTGGGTGGACGGACAGGGGAAAAACTGTTTTTT.

The chain couples TRBV27 to TRBJ2-7; TRBD2 matches at 12 bases. This CDR3 has 16 residues. Trimming at V came to 4 bases and at J to 2 bases, leaving 6 bases not matched to a gene. CDR1 is MNHEY and CDR2 is SMNVEV in the germline V gene (reference sequence). CDR3 amino acids: CASSSTWTSGTYEQYF. Written as DNA, the CDR3 is TGTGCCAGCAGTTCAACATGGACTAGCGGGACCTACGAGCAGTACTTC.

This clone was observed a few times. The J gene is TRBJ1-1, the V gene TRBV5-4; 7 nucleotides line up with TRBD1. V lost 4 bases, J lost 9 bases, and 9 bases stayed unmatched. Per germline, CDR1 SGHNT and CDR2 YYREEE (reference sequence). The CDR3 has 13 amino acids. The CDR3 reads CASSPGTAGKAFF. The CDR3 bases are TGTGCCAGCAGCCCCGGGACAGCTGGGAAAGCTTTCTTT.

V gene TRBV7-2 combines with J gene TRBJ2-7, with 7 nucleotides matching TRBD1. Germline assignment: CDR1 SGHTA and CDR2 FQGNSA. There are 13 residues in the CDR3. After removal of 5 bases from V and 6 bases from J, the junction contained 7 bases not matched to a gene. CDR3 sequence reads: CASSPRRTGEQYF. In nucleotides, the CDR3 is TGTGCCAGCAGCCCGCGGCGGACAGGCGAGCAGTACTTC. Complete variable domain (other parts from reference TRBV7-2 and TRBJ2-7): GAGVSQSPSNKVTEKGKDVELRCDPISGHTALYWYRQSLGQGLEFLIYFQGNSAPDKSGLPSDRFSAERTGGSVSTLTIQRTQQEDSAVYLCASSPRRTGEQYFGPGTRLTVT.

V usage is TRBV5-1 and J usage is TRBJ1-3; no clear D gene. Looked up from germline, CDR1 is SGHRS and CDR2 is YFSETQ. Deletions cut 2 bases from V and 0 bases from J, with 12 bases between. The length of the CDR3 is 16 residues. The CDR3 DNA sequence: TGCGCCAGCAGCTTTGACGGACTGGGCTCTGGAAACACCATATATTTT. As protein: CASSFDGLGSGNTIYF.

This clone came up a few times. The chain has TRBV6-6 and TRBJ1-4, with 11 bases identical to TRBD1. Trimming took 1 base from V and 8 from J; bases not matched to a gene: 3. From germline, CDR1 is MNHNY and CDR2 SVGAGI (reference sequence). The CDR3 totals 15 residues. CDR3 in amino acids: CASSYWTGGEEKLFF. Written as DNA, the CDR3 is TGTGCCAGCAGTTACTGGACAGGGGGCGAGGAAAAACTGTTTTTT.

The chain links TRBV2 to TRBJ1-1; D is undetermined. CDR1 and CDR2 (germline): SNHLY, FYNNEI. This CDR3 region has 13 residues. Trimming shortened V by 4 bases and J by 5 bases, and 11 bases separated the two germline ends. CDR3 DNA: TGTGCCAGCAGTGGGACTCATGGGACTGAAGCTTTCTTT. The encoded protein is CASSGTHGTEAFF.

The chain links TRBV18 to TRBJ2-5, with D possibly matching TRBD2 (6 bases). The CDR3 covers 15 residues. Trimming cost V 0 bases and J 2 bases, with 10 bases left between them. CDR1 is KGHSH, CDR2 LQKENI, per germline. CDR3 amino acids: CASSPPAGKQETQYF. CDR3 nucleotide sequence: TGTGCCAGCTCACCACCGGCGGGAAAACAAGAGACCCAGTACTTC.

The chain joins TRBV6-1 to TRBJ1-3, with 7 bases aligning to TRBD1. Germline V CDR1 and CDR2: MNHNS, SASEGT. The trim removed 5 bases at V and 0 bases at J, leaving 4 bases unmatched. The CDR3 length is 15 residues. CDR3 DNA: TGTGCCAGCAGTCTAAGGACAGGCTCTGGAAACACCATATATTTT. Its translation: CASSLRTGSGNTIYF.

The chain links TRBV2 to TRBJ1-5; D possibly corresponds to TRBD1 (5 bases). The CDR3 has 15 residues. CDR1 is SNHLY, CDR2 FYNNEI, per germline. The V and J ends lost 6 bases and 2 bases respectively, with 14 bases between them. The CDR3 DNA follows: TGTGCCAGCAGGCTTACGTGGGGGGGCAATCAGCCCCAGCATTTT. Protein: CASRLTWGGNQPQHF.

The chain joins TRBV6-1 to TRBJ1-2, with a weak D call TRBD1 (6 bases). Trimming removed 3 bases at V and 0 bases at J, with 14 bases between. CDR3 size: 16 residues. Germline V gives CDR1 MNHNS, CDR2 SASEGT. The DNA of the CDR3 is TGTGCCAGCAGTGAGGTGGGGGCCGGAGCTAACTATGGCTACACCTTC. Protein product: CASSEVGAGANYGYTF.

V usage is TRBV29-1 and J usage is TRBJ2-2; no clear D gene. There are 11 residues in the CDR3. CDR1 is SQVTM and CDR2 is ANQGSEA in the germline V gene. Trimming removed 4 bases at V and 6 bases at J, with 6 bases between. CDR3 coding DNA: TGCAGCGTTGGAGACGCCGGGGAGCTGTTTTTT. Its translation: CSVGDAGELFF.

The chain recombines TRBV11-2 with TRBJ2-3; D is possibly TRBD2 (6 bases). The V end was cut by 1 base, the J end by 4 bases, with 15 bases between. Germline V gene lookup returns CDR1 SGHAT and CDR2 FQNNGV. This CDR3 spans 16 amino acids. CDR3 loop: CASSLGPPTSPDTQYF. The CDR3 nucleotides are TGTGCCAGCAGCTTAGGCCCCCCCACTAGCCCAGATACGCAGTATTTT.

This chain uses TRBV21-1 with TRBJ2-7; the listed D gene, TRBD1, was not tested against the DNA. TRBV21-1 is designated a pseudogene. There are 15 residues in the CDR3. CDR3 bases: TGTGCCAGCAGCAAAGATGCAGGGGTGTCCTACGAGCAGTACTTC. This codes for CASSKDAGVSYEQYF.

V and J are TRBV6-5 and TRBJ2-3, with a tentative D call TRBD2 (5 bases). This CDR3 spans 14 amino acids. Germline V gene lookup returns CDR1 MNHEY and CDR2 SVGAGI. Between the trimmed V and J ends, which lost 5 bases and 2 bases, there was a span of 11 bases. CDR3 in DNA: TGTGCCAGCAGTGAGCGGCCGCTCACAGATACGCAGTATTTT. This translates into CASSERPLTDTQYF.